Listed here are 14 T cell receptor beta chains from one sample, sequenced in a study of cytomegalovirus exposure and HLA in healthy donors. The study ran its PCR with 60 Vbeta and 13 Jbeta primers. Sequencing was performed with immunoSEQ multiplex PCR; in TCRdb, only in-frame clones are kept and a portion is missing. Found here are under 200,000 clones, 12% of them singletons; the top ten hold approximately 8.3%. The sequencing input was PBMCs. Source of these receptors: a man in his forties or fifties in good health and CMV-seropositive.

V and J are TRBV12-2 and TRBJ1-4. TRBV12-2 is tagged as a pseudogene. The CDR3 sequence is 16 residues long. DNA for the CDR3: TGTGCAAGTCGCTCATGTAATACCCGTTACCGGTCGATAATGTTTTTT. Amino acid sequence: CASRSCNTRYRSIMFF.

This clone was picked up a small number of times. V usage is TRBV11-2 and J usage is TRBJ1-6, with no clear D. CDR3 length: 14 amino acids. V lost 5 bases and J 7 bases, leaving 12 bases between the germline ends. The germline CDR1 and CDR2 sequences are SGHAT and FQNNGV. The CDR3 region is CASSPGGGNSPLHF. CDR3 nucleotides: TGTGCCAGCAGCCCCGGAGGAGGCAATTCACCCCTCCACTTT. The full variable domain, rest sourced from reference TRBV11-2 and TRBJ1-6, is EAGVAQSPRYKIIEKRQSVAFWCNPISGHATLYWYQQILGQGPKLLIQFQNNGVVDDSQLPKDRFSAERLKGVDSTLKIQPAKLEDSAVYLCASSPGGGNSPLHFGNGTRLTVT.

This clone was counted a few times. The rearrangement joins TRBV6-4 to TRBJ2-1; TRBD1 matches at 8 bases. CDR1 is MRHNA, CDR2 SNTAGT, per germline. Germline trimming cut 6 bases from V and 6 bases from J; bases unmatched to any gene: 4. The CDR3 loop spans 13 amino acids. CDR3 DNA: TGTGCCAGCAGCCGACAGGGGTCCAATGAGCAGTTCTTC. Protein sequence: CASSRQGSNEQFF.

V usage is TRBV6-6 and J usage is TRBJ2-3; D is perhaps TRBD2 (5 bases). The CDR3 totals 15 residues. V was cut by 0 bases and J by 0 bases, with 7 bases left in between. Germline CDR1 is MNHNY and CDR2 is SVGAGI (reference sequence). The CDR3 loop reads CASSYSEASTDTQYF. The CDR3 coding sequence is TGTGCCAGCAGTTACTCGGAGGCCAGCACAGATACGCAGTATTTT.

The chain recombines TRBV28 with TRBJ1-5, with D uncertain. The CDR3 is 13 residues long. Germline CDR1 MDHEN, CDR2 SYDVKM. V was pared by 8 bases and J by 0 bases, with 8 bases between. The CDR3 nucleotides are TGTGCCAGCGTGCGGTATAGCAATCAGCCCCAGCATTTT. Encoded protein: CASVRYSNQPQHF.

V and J are TRBV29-1 and TRBJ2-2, with D perhaps matching TRBD2 (5 bases). This CDR3 region has 11 residues. CDR1 and CDR2 (germline): SQVTM, ANQGSEA. Trimming stripped 5 bases from V and 6 bases from J, with 7 bases between. This CDR3 reads CSVMRAGELFF. The CDR3 nucleotides read TGCAGCGTTATGAGGGCCGGGGAGCTGTTTTTT.

This clone has ten or more counts. The J gene is TRBJ2-1, the V gene TRBV27, with TRBD1 matching 7 bases. CDR1 MNHEY and CDR2 SMNVEV come from the germline V gene (reference sequence). The CDR3 sequence is 13 residues long. With 3 bases clipped from V and 9 bases from J, the junction kept 5 bases outside the gene matches. CDR3 bases: TGTGCCAGCAGTTTGACAGGGTTGGCTGAGCAGTTCTTC. Its protein product is CASSLTGLAEQFF.

This clone has a handful of counts. V usage is TRBV2 and J usage is TRBJ2-6, with 8 bases lining up with TRBD2. CDR3 length: 15 amino acids. The V segment lost 6 bases and the J segment 0 bases; nucleotides outside the gene matches: 1. Germline loops: CDR1 SNHLY, CDR2 FYNNEI. The CDR3 DNA follows: TGTGCCAGCAGCGGGGGGGCCTCTGGGGCCAACGTCCTGACTTTC. This gives the protein CASSGGASGANVLTF.

This clone was detected a few times. This chain joins TRBV28 and TRBJ1-2, with unresolved D. V lost 3 bases and J 8 bases, leaving 19 bases between the germline ends. The CDR3 runs 15 residues. CDR1 is MDHEN, CDR2 SYDVKM, per germline. The CDR3 spells CASSFPGTRGGGYTF. In DNA, the CDR3 is TGTGCCAGCAGTTTCCCCGGAACCAGAGGAGGGGGCTACACCTTC.

This clone has a handful of counts. V and J are TRBV5-6 and TRBJ1-2, with D perhaps TRBD1 (5 bases). The CDR3 runs to 15 residues. The V gene's germline CDR1 is SGHDT and CDR2 YYEEEE. Between the trimmed V and J ends, which lost 4 bases and 4 bases, there was a span of 17 bases. The CDR3 is CASSPPAGGTYGYTF. The CDR3, as DNA: TGTGCCAGCAGCCCCCCCGCCGGGGGGACCTATGGCTACACCTTC. The whole variable domain, remainder taken from reference TRBV5-6 and TRBJ1-2, is DAGVTQSPTHLIKTRGQQVTLRCSPKSGHDTVSWYQQALGQGPQFIFQYYEEEERQRGNFPDRFSGHQFPNYSSELNVNALLLGDSALYLCASSPPAGGTYGYTFGSGTRLTVV.

V is TRBV2 and J is TRBJ1-3; D is uncertain. The CDR3 consists of 16 residues. Trimming pared 5 bases from V and 0 bases from J, leaving 14 bases between. CDR1 SNHLY and CDR2 FYNNEI come from the germline V gene. The CDR3 DNA sequence: TGTGCCAGCAGTCCCCGCAGAACCTTCTCTGGAAACACCATATATTTT. Translated, it gives CASSPRRTFSGNTIYF. The variable domain in full, completed from reference TRBV2 and TRBJ1-3, reads EPEVTQTPSHQVTQMGQEVILRCVPISNHLYFYWYRQILGQKVEFLVSFYNNEISEKSEIFDDQFSVERPDGSNFTLKIRSTKLEDSAMYFCASSPRRTFSGNTIYFGEGSWLTVV.

This sequence joins TRBV7-2 and TRBJ1-1; TRBD1 is a possible D gene (5 bases). This CDR3 has 14 residues. Germline CDR1 SGHTA, CDR2 FQGNSA. V was pared by 3 bases and J by 7 bases, with 15 bases between. Here the CDR3 reads CASSLGGSLSEAFF. The CDR3 coding sequence is TGTGCCAGCAGCTTGGGGGGGAGTCTCAGTGAAGCTTTCTTT.

The chain couples TRBV10-3 to TRBJ1-2, with TRBD1 as a possible D gene (5 bases). The CDR3 sequence is 15 residues long. V was trimmed by 3 bases and J by 4 bases, leaving 15 bases between them. CDR1 and CDR2 (germline): ENHRY, SYGVKD. CDR3 protein: CAISEYGGDGYGYTF. The CDR3 nucleotides read TGTGCCATCAGTGAATATGGAGGGGATGGCTATGGCTACACCTTC.

In its sample, this clone was seen a few times. V and J are TRBV11-1 and TRBJ2-7; 8 nucleotides align to TRBD1. V was clipped by 6 bases and J by 3 bases; unmatched bases: 19. The CDR3 is 18 residues long. CDR1 and CDR2 from the germline V gene are SGHAT and FQDESV (reference sequence). This CDR3 reads CASSYRGVTGTANYEQYF. In nucleotides, the CDR3 is TGTGCCAGCAGTTACAGGGGGGTGACCGGGACAGCGAACTACGAGCAGTACTTC.